What follows are 17 T cell receptor beta chains derived from one specimen sequenced in a study of blood T cells in healthy people across ages. A sample-barcoded 5' primer and a J-beta primer mix were used in a second PCR of roughly 7 to 12 cycles. Each CDR3 protein gets one entry after TCRdb re-called the 5' RACE reads with MiXCR. The sample carries roughly 2 million distinct CDR3 sequences, about 50% recorded once. The sequencing sample was made of blood. The receptors originated from a woman aged 40 to 50 in good health.

This sequence joins TRBV7-6 and TRBJ1-2; a weak D match, TRBD1 (5 bases). CDR1 is SGHVS, CDR2 FNYEAQ, per germline. The CDR3 is 14 residues long. V was clipped by 5 bases and J by 3 bases, with 13 bases between them. This CDR3 reads CASSPAPGHYGYTF. The DNA for the CDR3 is TGTGCCAGCAGCCCAGCACCGGGGCACTATGGCTACACCTTC.

The chain joins TRBV6-1 to TRBJ2-7; D is unclear. V gave up 3 bases and J gave up 6 bases, with 21 bases separating them. This CDR3 is built from 16 residues. Germline CDR1 is MNHNS and CDR2 is SASEGT. CDR3 DNA: TGTGCCAGCAGTGACCCCCGCGACAAAGGAACCCTCGAGCAGTACTTC. This translates into CASSDPRDKGTLEQYF.

Concerning this clonotype: Germline and junction disagree at one end, which may indicate a read error. The gene calls are TRBV7-8 and TRBJ2-7; D may be TRBD2 (5 bases). The J call is doubtful: the DNA matches TRBJ2-5 better. The CDR3 totals 16 residues. Germline CDR1 SGHVS, CDR2 FQNEAQ. The DNA for the CDR3 is TGTGCCAGCAGCTTAGCCCGAGGGCACAGTCAAGGGACCCAGTACTTC. The encoded protein is CASSLARGHSQGTQYF.

V gene TRBV5-1 combines with J gene TRBJ2-2; D gene ambiguous. The CDR3 sequence is 14 residues long. Trimming took off 4 bases at V and 3 bases at J, with 10 bases between the two ends. In germline, CDR1 is SGHRS, CDR2 YFSETQ. The CDR3 sequence is CASSLKADTGELFF. CDR3 DNA sequence: TGCGCCAGCAGCCTCAAGGCCGACACCGGGGAGCTGTTTTTT. Looking up the rest from reference TRBV5-1 and TRBJ2-2 gives the full variable domain: KAGVTQTPRYLIKTRGQQVTLSCSPISGHRSVSWYQQTPGQGLQFLFEYFSETQRNKGNFPGRFSGRQFSNSRSEMNVSTLELGDSALYLCASSLKADTGELFFGEGSRLTVL.

The chain recombines TRBV9 with TRBJ1-2; 8 nucleotides align to TRBD1. V shed 4 bases and J 5 bases; nucleotides not matched to a gene: 13. CDR1 SGDLS and CDR2 YYNGEE come from the germline V gene. This CDR3 is 16 amino acids long. Written as DNA, the CDR3 is TGTGCCAGCAGCTTGATCCCTTCGACAGGGGAGTATGGCTACACCTTC. It translates to CASSLIPSTGEYGYTF.

This clonotype has just one count. V and J are TRBV18 and TRBJ1-2; tentatively, D is TRBD1 (5 bases). Trimming took 3 bases from V and 0 from J, leaving 8 bases between them. The CDR3 extends over 14 amino acids. Looked up from germline, CDR1 is KGHSH and CDR2 is LQKENI. DNA of the CDR3: TGTGCCAGCTCACCCGTGGACACTAACTATGGCTACACCTTC. This encodes CASSPVDTNYGYTF.

This clonotype occurred a few times. The genes are TRBV4-2 and TRBJ1-2, with D perhaps TRBD1 (5 bases). The CDR3 runs 16 residues. Germline loops: CDR1 LGHNA, CDR2 YNFKEQ. Trimming took 1 base from V and 7 from J, leaving 19 bases between them. Here the CDR3 DNA reads TGTGCCAGCAGCCAAGTGTCATCAATTCAGGGTTTTGGCTACACCTTC. Translated: CASSQVSSIQGFGYTF.

This clonotype came up a few times. The chain employs TRBV7-9 and TRBJ2-3, with 9 nucleotides matching TRBD2. V shed 5 bases and J 4 bases; nucleotides not matched to a gene: 4. Germline V gives CDR1 SEHNR, CDR2 FQNEAQ (reference sequence). This CDR3 region has 14 residues. This CDR3 reads CASSPGTSPDTQYF. The CDR3 DNA is TGTGCCAGCAGCCCGGGGACTAGCCCAGATACGCAGTATTTT. The variable domain in full, with the rest retrieved from reference TRBV7-9 and TRBJ2-3, is DTGVSQNPRHKITKRGQNVTFRCDPISEHNRLYWYRQTLGQGPEFLTYFQNEAQLEKSRLLSDRFSAERPKGSFSTLEIQRTEQGDSAMYLCASSPGTSPDTQYFGPGTRLTVL.

This chain uses TRBV6-5 with TRBJ2-7; D gene unclear. V lost 7 bases, J lost 4 bases, and 14 bases lay in between. Germline CDR1 is MNHEY and CDR2 is SVGAGI. The CDR3 has 13 residues. CDR3 bases: TGTGCCAGCACCGGAATACTGGGTTACGAGCAGTACTTC. Protein: CASTGILGYEQYF.

A few counts support this clonotype. The J gene is TRBJ2-5, the V gene TRBV15; 10 positions match TRBD2. The V and J ends lost 6 bases and 6 bases, in that order; junction bases with no gene match: 7. Germline V lookup: CDR1 LNHNV, CDR2 YYDKDF (reference sequence). The CDR3 runs 14 residues. The CDR3 loop is CATRSGGATQTQYF. DNA of the CDR3: TGTGCCACCAGGAGCGGGGGGGCGACACAGACCCAGTACTTC. Supplemented by reference TRBV15 and TRBJ2-5, the full variable domain reads DAMVIQNPRYQVTQFGKPVTLSCSQTLNHNVMYWYQQKSSQAPKLLFHYYDKDFNNEADTPDNFQSRRPNTSFCFLDIRSPGLGDTAMYLCATRSGGATQTQYFGPGTRLLVL.

This clonotype was counted at least ten times. The chain carries TRBV4-1 and TRBJ2-7, with 11 bases identical to TRBD2. Germline CDR1 reads MGHRA; CDR2 reads YSYEKL. Trimming at V came to 6 bases and at J to 2 bases, leaving 3 bases not matched to a gene. The CDR3 consists of 14 residues. CDR3 sequence: CASSSGGAPYEQYF. CDR3 sequence (DNA): TGCGCCAGCAGTAGCGGGGGGGCCCCCTACGAGCAGTACTTC.

V and J are TRBV7-2 and TRBJ1-4; TRBD1 aligns across 7 bases. CDR3 size: 16 residues. Looked up from germline, CDR1 is SGHTA and CDR2 is FQGNSA. V was pared by 1 base and J by 0 bases, with 2 bases of the junction left unmatched. The CDR3 coding sequence is TGTGCCAGCAGCTTAGTTCAGGGGGCAACTAATGAAAAACTGTTTTTT. Encoded protein: CASSLVQGATNEKLFF.

This chain links TRBV29-1 with TRBJ1-1, with D possibly matching TRBD1 (5 bases). Germline CDR1 SQVTM, CDR2 ANQGSEA. V was shortened by 6 bases and J by 3 bases, with 11 bases between the two germline ends. The CDR3 is made up of 12 amino acids. The CDR3 DNA is TGCAGCGTCTCCTCGGGGGACACTGAAGCTTTCTTT. This translates into CSVSSGDTEAFF.

There are a few counts of this clonotype. One end of the junction is discordant with germline, which a read error may explain. The DNA for the CDR3 is TGTGCCGGCAGTTACGCAGGCCCTCACGGTGAGCAGTTCTTC. Translated, it gives CAGSYAGPHGEQFF. The chain employs TRBV6-2 or TRBV6-3 and TRBJ2-1; D is unresolved. This CDR3 contains 14 residues. Per the germline V gene, CDR1 is MNHEY and CDR2 is SVGEGT.

The chain links TRBV10-3 to TRBJ2-7; TRBD1 agrees at 7 bases. Germline V gene lookup returns CDR1 ENHRY and CDR2 SYGVKD. V was pared by 5 bases and J by 2 bases, with 6 bases of the junction left unmatched. The CDR3 totals 14 residues. DNA of the CDR3: TGTGCCATCAGTACCAGGGACAGAGCCTACGAGCAGTACTTC. Its translation is CAISTRDRAYEQYF.

As regards this clonotype: This sequence may be a read error, since a much larger clone differs from it by one base. This chain links TRBV20-1 with TRBJ2-6; D is undetermined. From germline, CDR1 is DFQATT and CDR2 SNEGSKA (reference sequence). V was shortened by 8 bases and J by 0 bases, with 17 bases between the two germline ends. The CDR3 is made up of 16 amino acids. CDR3 amino acids: CSRLGRSSSGANVLTF. The CDR3 DNA is TGCAGTAGGTTGGGCAGGTCCTCCTCTGGGGCCAACGTCCTGACTTTC.

This clonotype was detected only once. V and J are TRBV10-3 and TRBJ2-1, with a tentative D call TRBD1 (6 bases). V was trimmed by 8 bases and J by 5 bases, leaving 16 bases between them. Germline V gene sequence: CDR1 ENHRY, CDR2 SYGVKD. The length of the CDR3 is 14 residues. CDR3 in amino acids: CAIGDTGRNNEQFF. The CDR3 nucleotides read TGTGCCATCGGAGACACAGGGAGAAACAATGAGCAGTTCTTC.